This T cell receptor beta chain comes out of a study of blood T cell repertoires in COVID-19 (dated by TCRdb to about 2020). In the study overall: Samples covering the acute and convalescent phases of COVID-19 were provided by collaborators in the United States, Italy and Spain. The material from the prospective study consisted of cDNA or gDNA derived from T cells, B-cell-depleted T cells, or PBMCs. Deeply sampled blood TCRbeta repertoires from subjects exposed to, actively infected with, or recovered from COVID-19 were included in the dataset. A freely available public database, intended as a resource for researchers studying the immune response to SARS-CoV-2, is where the repertoires were released. The samples were drawn from the first 160 participants of the ongoing ImmuneRACE study and from 950 to 1,500 subjects provided by 6 global collaborators. Nearly every sample came with metadata listing a de-identified subject ID, COVID-19 status, age in years and sex. Where available, HLA class I and class II types were taken from metadata supplied by the sample provider and were not determined by assay-based typing. Overall study results and their limits: How much clinical and demographic metadata was included differed by source and by participant, and the metadata was provided uncurated.

About this clone itself: Its recognized antigen is unknown. Per-base qualities were not stored, and no clone one base away is much larger.

TCRbeta CDR3 regions were amplified from genomic DNA by means of the immunoSEQ Assay, a bias-controlled multiplex PCR. Turning to the authors' computational methods: Within the assay, amplification of reference gene primers was used to estimate how many nucleated cells each sample contained. To quantify the absolute abundance of each unique TCRbeta CDR3 rearrangement, sequence reads were collapsed and filtered. Productive Simpson clonality was computed per sample as the square root of Simpson's diversity index over productive rearrangements. Not all clones reach the TCRdb copy of this immuneACCESS table, which keeps in-frame sequences only. Checked studies attribute under half of the gap to unresolved V genes and leave the rest unexplained. The D gene and trimming were derived from the DNA, and the V and J assignments and clone size from that table. For this sample the table gives about 280,000 clones, of which roughly 85% were detected only once. Of the sample, about an eighth is held by the ten largest clones.

Via the germline V gene, CDR1 is SGDLS and CDR2 YYNGEE. V and J are trimmed by 3 bases and 6 bases, and the gene matches miss 1 base of the junction. The CDR3 runs 13 amino acids, cysteine and phenylalanine included. Only the CDR3 portion is preserved as DNA: 39 bases, with reading frame beginning at the first base. Each collaborating institution followed its own protocols to collect whole blood in K2EDTA tubes. For TCRbeta analysis, collaborator samples were shipped as frozen whole blood, as isolated PBMCs, or as DNA extracted from either sample type. This receptor was obtained from a human donor in a cohort sampled during active COVID-19. The material sequenced was peripheral blood. The chain is assembled from TRBV9 and TRBJ2-1; a stretch of 9 junction bases matches TRBD2. The CDR3 here reads CASSETSGNEQFF. The DNA sequence is TGTGCCAGCAGCGAGACTAGCGGCAATGAGCAGTTCTTC.